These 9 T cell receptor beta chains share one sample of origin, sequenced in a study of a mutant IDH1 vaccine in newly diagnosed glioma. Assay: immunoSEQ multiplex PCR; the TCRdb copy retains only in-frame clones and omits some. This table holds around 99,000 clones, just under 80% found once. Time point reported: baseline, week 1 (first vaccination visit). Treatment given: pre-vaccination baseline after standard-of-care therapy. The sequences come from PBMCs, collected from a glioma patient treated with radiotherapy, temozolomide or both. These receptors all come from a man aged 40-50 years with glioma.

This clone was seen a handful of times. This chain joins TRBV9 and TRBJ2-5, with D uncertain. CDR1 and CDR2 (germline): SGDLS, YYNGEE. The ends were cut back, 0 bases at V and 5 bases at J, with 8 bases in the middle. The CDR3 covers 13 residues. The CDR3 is CASSVGVGETQYF. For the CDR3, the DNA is TGTGCCAGCAGCGTAGGGGTAGGGGAGACCCAGTACTTC.

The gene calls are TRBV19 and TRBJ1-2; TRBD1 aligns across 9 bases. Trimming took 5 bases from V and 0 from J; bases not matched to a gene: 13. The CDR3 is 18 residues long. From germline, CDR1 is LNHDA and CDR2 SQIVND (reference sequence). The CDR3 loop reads CASSPGEGQGDTNYGYTF. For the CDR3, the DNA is TGTGCCAGTAGTCCTGGAGAGGGACAGGGCGACACTAACTATGGCTACACCTTC.

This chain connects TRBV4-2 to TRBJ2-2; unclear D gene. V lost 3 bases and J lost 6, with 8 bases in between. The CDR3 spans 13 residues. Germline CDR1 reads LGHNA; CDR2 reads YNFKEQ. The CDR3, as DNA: TGTGCCAGCAGCCAGACCCAGGCCGGGGAGCTGTTTTTT. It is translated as CASSQTQAGELFF.

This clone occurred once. The CDR3 loop reads CASSEGGPPETQYF. The CDR3 region has the DNA TGTGCCAGCAGTGAAGGAGGCCCTCCGGAGACCCAGTACTTC. The rearrangement links TRBV6-1 to TRBJ2-5; no clear D. V dropped 1 base and J dropped 5 bases, with 11 bases sitting between them. The CDR3 sequence is 14 residues long. In germline, CDR1 is MNHNS, CDR2 SASEGT.

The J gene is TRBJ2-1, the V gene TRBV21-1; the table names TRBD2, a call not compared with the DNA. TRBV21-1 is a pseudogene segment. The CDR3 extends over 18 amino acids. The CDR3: CASSKAFRTSYRNNEQFF. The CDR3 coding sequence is TGTGCCAGCAGCAAAGCATTCCGGACTAGTTATAGAAACAATGAGCAGTTCTTC.

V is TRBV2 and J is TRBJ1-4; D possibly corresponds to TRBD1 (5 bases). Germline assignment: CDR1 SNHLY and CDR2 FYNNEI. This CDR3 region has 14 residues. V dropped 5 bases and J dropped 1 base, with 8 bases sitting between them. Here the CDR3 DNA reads TGTGCCAGCAGTAAAACAGGAACTAATGAAAAACTGTTTTTT. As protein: CASSKTGTNEKLFF.

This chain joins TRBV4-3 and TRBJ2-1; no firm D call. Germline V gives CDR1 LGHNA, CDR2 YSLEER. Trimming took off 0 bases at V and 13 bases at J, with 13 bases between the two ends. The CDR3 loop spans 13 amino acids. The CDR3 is CASSQDRVTTQFF. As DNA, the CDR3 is TGCGCCAGCAGCCAAGATCGGGTAACAACACAGTTCTTC.

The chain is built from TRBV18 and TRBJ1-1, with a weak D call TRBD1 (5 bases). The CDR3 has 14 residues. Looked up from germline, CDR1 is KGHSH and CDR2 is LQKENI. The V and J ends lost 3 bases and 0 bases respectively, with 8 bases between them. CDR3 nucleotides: TGTGCCAGCTCACCGGGGCGTTTGAACACTGAAGCTTTCTTT. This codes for CASSPGRLNTEAFF. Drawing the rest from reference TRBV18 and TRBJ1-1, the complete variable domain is NAGVMQNPRHLVRRRGQEARLRCSPMKGHSHVYWYRQLPEEGLKFMVYLQKENIIDESGMPKERFSAEFPKEGPSILRIQQVVRGDSAAYFCASSPGRLNTEAFFGQGTRLTVV.

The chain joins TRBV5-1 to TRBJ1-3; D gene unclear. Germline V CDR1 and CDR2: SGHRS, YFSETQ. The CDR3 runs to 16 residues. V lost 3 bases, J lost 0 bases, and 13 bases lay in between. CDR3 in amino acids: CASSSGGPGSGNTIYF. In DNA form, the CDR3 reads TGCGCCAGCAGCTCCGGCGGACCCGGCTCTGGAAACACCATATATTTT. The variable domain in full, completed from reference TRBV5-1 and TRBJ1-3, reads KAGVTQTPRYLIKTRGQQVTLSCSPISGHRSVSWYQQTPGQGLQFLFEYFSETQRNKGNFPGRFSGRQFSNSRSEMNVSTLELGDSALYLCASSSGGPGSGNTIYFGEGSWLTVV.